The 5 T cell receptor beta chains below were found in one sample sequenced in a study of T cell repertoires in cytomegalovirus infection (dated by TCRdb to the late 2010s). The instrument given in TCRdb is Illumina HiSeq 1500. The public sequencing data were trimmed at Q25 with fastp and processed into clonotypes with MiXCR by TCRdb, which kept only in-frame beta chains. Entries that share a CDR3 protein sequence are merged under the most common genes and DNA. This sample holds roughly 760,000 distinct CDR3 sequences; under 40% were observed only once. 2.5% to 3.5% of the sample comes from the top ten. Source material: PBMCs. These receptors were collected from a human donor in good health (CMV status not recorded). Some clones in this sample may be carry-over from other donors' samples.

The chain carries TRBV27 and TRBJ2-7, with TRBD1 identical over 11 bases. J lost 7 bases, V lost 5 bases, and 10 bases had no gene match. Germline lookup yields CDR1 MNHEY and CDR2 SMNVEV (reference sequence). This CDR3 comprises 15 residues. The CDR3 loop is CASSPRDRGTGEQYF. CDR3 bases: TGTGCCAGCAGTCCCCGGGACAGGGGGACGGGGGAGCAGTACTTC.

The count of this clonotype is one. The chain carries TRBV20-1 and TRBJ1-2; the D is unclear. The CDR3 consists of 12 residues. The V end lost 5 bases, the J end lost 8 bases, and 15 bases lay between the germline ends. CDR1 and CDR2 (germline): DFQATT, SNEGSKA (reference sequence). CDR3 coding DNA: TGCAGTGCTGAAGACGTTCAAAAAGGCTACACCTTC. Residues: CSAEDVQKGYTF.

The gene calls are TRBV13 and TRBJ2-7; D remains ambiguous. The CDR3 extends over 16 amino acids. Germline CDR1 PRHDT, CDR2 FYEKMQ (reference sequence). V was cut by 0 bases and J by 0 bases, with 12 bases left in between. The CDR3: CASSLGASSSSYEQYF. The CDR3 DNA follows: TGTGCCAGCAGCTTAGGCGCCAGCTCGAGCTCCTACGAGCAGTACTTC.

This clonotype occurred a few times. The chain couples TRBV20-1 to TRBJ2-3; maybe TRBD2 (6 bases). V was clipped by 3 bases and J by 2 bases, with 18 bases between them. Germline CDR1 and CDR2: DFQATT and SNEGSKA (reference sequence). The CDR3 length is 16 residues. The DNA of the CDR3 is TGCAGTGCTAGTAGTGGGGTCGGAGGGGCCACAGATACGCAGTATTTT. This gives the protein CSASSGVGGATDTQYF.

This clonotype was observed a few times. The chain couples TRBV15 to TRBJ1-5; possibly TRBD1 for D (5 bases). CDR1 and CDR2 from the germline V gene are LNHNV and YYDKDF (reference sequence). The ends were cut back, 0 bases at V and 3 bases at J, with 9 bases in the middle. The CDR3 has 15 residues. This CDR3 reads CATSRDRTLNQPQHF. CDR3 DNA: TGTGCCACCAGCAGAGATCGGACACTCAATCAGCCCCAGCATTTT.